The sequence of this TCR beta chain was determined in a study of blood T cell repertoires in COVID-19. Looking at the study overall: The cDNA or gDNA used as material had been derived from T cells, B-cell-depleted T cells, or PBMCs.

Per the study methods: Quantification of nucleated cells was approximated via reference gene primer amplification. Profiling relied on immunoSEQ multiplex PCR, and the TCRdb table lists in-frame clones only, not all of them. The D gene and trimming were derived from the DNA, and the V and J assignments and clone size from that table. This sample has tens of thousands of clones, with 85% found just once. The CDR3 spans 14 residues. From germline, CDR1 is LNHDA and CDR2 SQIVND (reference sequence). The V gene lost 7 bases and the J gene lost 4 bases, with 15 bases spanning the gap. Source material: peripheral blood. The sequence came from a man aged 55 to 70 with acute or convalescent COVID-19. The chain couples TRBV19 to TRBJ2-3, with D perhaps TRBD2 (6 bases). The CDR3 region has the DNA TGTGCCAGTACCAATCTGGAGGGAGCAGATACGCAGTATTTT. Its translation is CASTNLEGADTQYF.